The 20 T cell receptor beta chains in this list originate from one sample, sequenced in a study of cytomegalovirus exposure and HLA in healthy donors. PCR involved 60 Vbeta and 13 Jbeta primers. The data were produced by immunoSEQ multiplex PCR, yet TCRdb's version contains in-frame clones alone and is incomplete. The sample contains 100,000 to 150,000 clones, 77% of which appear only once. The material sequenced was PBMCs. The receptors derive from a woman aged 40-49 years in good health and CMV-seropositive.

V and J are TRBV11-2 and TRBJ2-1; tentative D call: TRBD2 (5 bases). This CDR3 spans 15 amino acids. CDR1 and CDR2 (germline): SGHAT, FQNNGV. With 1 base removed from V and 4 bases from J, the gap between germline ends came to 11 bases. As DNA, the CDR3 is TGTGCCAGCAGCTTAGCGGGAACCTTATACAATGAGCAGTTCTTC. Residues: CASSLAGTLYNEQFF.

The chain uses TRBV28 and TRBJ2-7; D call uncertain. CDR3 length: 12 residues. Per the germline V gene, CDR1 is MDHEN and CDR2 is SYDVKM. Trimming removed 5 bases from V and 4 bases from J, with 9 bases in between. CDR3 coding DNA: TGTGCCAGCAGTCCCCCCCTATACGAGCAGTACTTC. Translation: CASSPPLYEQYF.

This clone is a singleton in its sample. The CDR3 DNA reads TGCGCCAGCAGCTTCCGGACAGGGAGTCTCGAGCAGTACTTC. It specifies CASSFRTGSLEQYF. The genes are TRBV5-1 and TRBJ2-7; 8 bases map to TRBD1. V gave up 2 bases and J gave up 6 bases; unmatched junction bases: 7. Germline CDR1 SGHRS, CDR2 YFSETQ. There are 14 residues in the CDR3.

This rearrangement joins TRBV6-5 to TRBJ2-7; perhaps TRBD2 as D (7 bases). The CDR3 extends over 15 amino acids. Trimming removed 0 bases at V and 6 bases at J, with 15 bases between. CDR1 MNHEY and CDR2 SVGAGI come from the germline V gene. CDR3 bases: TGTGCCAGCAGTTACTCGGGGGGGGCTAGTTCCGAGCAGTACTTC. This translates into CASSYSGGASSEQYF.

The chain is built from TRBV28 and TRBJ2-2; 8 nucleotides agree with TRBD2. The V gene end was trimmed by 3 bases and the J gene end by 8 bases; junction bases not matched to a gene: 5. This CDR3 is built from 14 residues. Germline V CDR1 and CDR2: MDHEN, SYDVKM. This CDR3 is CASSFGRASGELFF. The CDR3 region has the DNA TGTGCCAGCAGTTTCGGGAGGGCCTCAGGGGAGCTGTTTTTT.

The DNA of the CDR3 is TGTGCCAGCAGCCCCGAAGGGGGGGGCTCTGGGGCCAACGTCCTGACTTTC. This codes for CASSPEGGGSGANVLTF. The rearrangement joins TRBV9 to TRBJ2-6; D might be TRBD2 (7 bases). Per germline, CDR1 SGDLS and CDR2 YYNGEE. The CDR3 extends over 17 amino acids. Between the trimmed V and J ends, which lost 4 bases and 0 bases, there was a span of 14 bases.

CDR3 DNA: TGCGCCAGCAGCATACGGACAATCCCCAGCACAGATACGCAGTATTTT. As protein: CASSIRTIPSTDTQYF. The rearrangement uses TRBV5-1 and TRBJ2-3; maybe TRBD1 (5 bases). Germline V gene lookup returns CDR1 SGHRS and CDR2 YFSETQ. The CDR3 consists of 16 residues. The ends were cut back, 4 bases at V and 0 bases at J, with 15 bases in the middle.

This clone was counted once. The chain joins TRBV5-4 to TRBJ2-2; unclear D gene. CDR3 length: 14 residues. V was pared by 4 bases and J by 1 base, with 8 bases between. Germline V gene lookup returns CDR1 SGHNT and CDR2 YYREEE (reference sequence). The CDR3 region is CASSADLNTGELFF. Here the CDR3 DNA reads TGTGCCAGCAGCGCCGACTTGAACACCGGGGAGCTGTTTTTT.

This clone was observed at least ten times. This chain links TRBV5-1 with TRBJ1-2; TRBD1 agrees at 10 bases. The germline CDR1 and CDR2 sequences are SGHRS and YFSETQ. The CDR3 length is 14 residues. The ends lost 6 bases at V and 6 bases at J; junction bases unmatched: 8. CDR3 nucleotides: TGCGCCAGCAACACCGGGACAGGGGAGAATGGCTACACCTTC. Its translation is CASNTGTGENGYTF.

The CDR3 nucleotides are TGTGCCAGTACCCCTGGGACTAGCAGGGGCAATGAGCAGTTCTTC. Translation gives CASTPGTSRGNEQFF. The genes are TRBV19 and TRBJ2-1; TRBD2 matches at 9 bases. The CDR3 consists of 15 residues. CDR1 and CDR2 (germline): LNHDA, SQIVND (reference sequence). V dropped 7 bases and J dropped 6; count of bases not matched to a gene: 10. Full variable domain (outside the CDR3, taken from reference TRBV19 and TRBJ2-1): DGGITQSPKYLFRKEGQNVTLSCEQNLNHDAMYWYRQDPGQGLRLIYYSQIVNDFQKGDIAEGYSVSREKKESFPLTVTSAQKNPTAFYLCASTPGTSRGNEQFFGPGTRLTVL.

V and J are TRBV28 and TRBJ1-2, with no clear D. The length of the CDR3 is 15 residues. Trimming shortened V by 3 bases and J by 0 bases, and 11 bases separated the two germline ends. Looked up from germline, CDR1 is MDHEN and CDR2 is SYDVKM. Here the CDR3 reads CASSFIGRANYGYTF. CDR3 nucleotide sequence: TGTGCCAGCAGTTTTATAGGGCGGGCTAACTATGGCTACACCTTC.

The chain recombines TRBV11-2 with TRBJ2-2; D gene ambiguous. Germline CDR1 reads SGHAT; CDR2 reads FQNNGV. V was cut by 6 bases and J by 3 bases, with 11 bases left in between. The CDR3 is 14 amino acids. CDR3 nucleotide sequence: TGTGCCAGCAGTACCCTTAGATACACCGGGGAGCTGTTTTTT. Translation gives CASSTLRYTGELFF.

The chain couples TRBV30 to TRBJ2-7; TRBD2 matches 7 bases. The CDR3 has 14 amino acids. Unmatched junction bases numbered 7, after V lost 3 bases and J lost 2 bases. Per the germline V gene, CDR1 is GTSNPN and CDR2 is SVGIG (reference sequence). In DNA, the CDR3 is TGTGCCTGGAGCTTAAACGGACTAGCCTACGAGCAGTACTTC. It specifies CAWSLNGLAYEQYF.

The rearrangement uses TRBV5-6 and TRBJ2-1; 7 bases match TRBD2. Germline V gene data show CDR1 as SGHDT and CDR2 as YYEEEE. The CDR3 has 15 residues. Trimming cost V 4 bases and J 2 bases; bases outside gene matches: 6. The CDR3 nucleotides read TGTGCCAGCAGCCTCGGGACTAACCCCTACAATGAGCAGTTCTTC. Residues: CASSLGTNPYNEQFF.

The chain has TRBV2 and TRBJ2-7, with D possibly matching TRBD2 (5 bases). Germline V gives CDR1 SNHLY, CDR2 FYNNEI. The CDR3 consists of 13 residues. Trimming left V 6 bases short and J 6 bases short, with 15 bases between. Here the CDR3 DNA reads TGTGCCAGCAGCGACTCACTAGGTTCCGAGCAGTACTTC. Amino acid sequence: CASSDSLGSEQYF. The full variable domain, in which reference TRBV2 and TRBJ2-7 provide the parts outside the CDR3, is EPEVTQTPSHQVTQMGQEVILRCVPISNHLYFYWYRQILGQKVEFLVSFYNNEISEKSEIFDDQFSVERPDGSNFTLKIRSTKLEDSAMYFCASSDSLGSEQYFGPGTRLTVT.

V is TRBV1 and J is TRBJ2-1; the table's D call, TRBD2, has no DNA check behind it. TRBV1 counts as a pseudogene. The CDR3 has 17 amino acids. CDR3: CTSSQDQGGTSYNEQFF. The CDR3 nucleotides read TGCACCAGCAGCCAAGATCAGGGCGGGACCTCCTACAATGAGCAGTTCTTC.

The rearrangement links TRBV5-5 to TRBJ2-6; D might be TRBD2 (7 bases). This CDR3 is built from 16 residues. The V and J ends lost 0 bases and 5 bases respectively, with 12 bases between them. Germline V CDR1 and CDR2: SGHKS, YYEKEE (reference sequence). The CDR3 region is CASSLAGGTRANVLTF. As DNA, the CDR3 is TGTGCCAGCAGCTTGGCGGGGGGCACGAGGGCCAACGTCCTGACTTTC.

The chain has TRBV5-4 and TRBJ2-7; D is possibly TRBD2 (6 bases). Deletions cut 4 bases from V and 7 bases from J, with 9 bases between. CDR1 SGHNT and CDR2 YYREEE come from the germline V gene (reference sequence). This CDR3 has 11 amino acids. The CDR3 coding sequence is TGTGCCAGCAGCCCTGGGGGGGAGCAGTACTTC. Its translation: CASSPGGEQYF.

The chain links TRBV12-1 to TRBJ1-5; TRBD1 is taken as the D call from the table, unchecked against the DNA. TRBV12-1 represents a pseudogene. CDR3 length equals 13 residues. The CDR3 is CAKGTDSNQPQHF. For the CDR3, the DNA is TGTGCCAAGGGGACAGATAGCAATCAGCCCCAGCATTTT.

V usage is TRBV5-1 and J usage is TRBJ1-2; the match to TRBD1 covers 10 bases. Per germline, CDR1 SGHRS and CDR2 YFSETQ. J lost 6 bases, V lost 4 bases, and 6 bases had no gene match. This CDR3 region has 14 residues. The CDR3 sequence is CASSPGGTGDGYTF. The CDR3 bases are TGCGCCAGCAGCCCAGGCGGGACAGGGGATGGCTACACCTTC.